The 29 T cell receptor beta chains reported below all come from one sample, sequenced in a study of T-cell memory formation after mild COVID-19. Each CDR3 protein gets one entry after TCRdb re-called the 5' RACE reads with MiXCR. The sample records some 250,000 distinct CDR3 sequences, around 10% being singletons. Input material: PBMCs or a T cell subset sorted from them (not recorded which). The source is a man aged 18 to 30 who had mild COVID-19 (a few samples of this study predate the infection). Cell type and time point are not known.

The genes are TRBV7-9 and TRBJ1-5; 7 bases line up with TRBD1. The CDR3 is 15 amino acids. Germline V gene lookup returns CDR1 SEHNR and CDR2 FQNEAQ (reference sequence). V was pared by 4 bases and J by 4 bases, with 7 bases of the junction left unmatched. The CDR3 loop reads CASSSTAGGNQPQHF. As DNA, the CDR3 is TGTGCCAGCAGCTCGACAGCAGGGGGGAATCAGCCCCAGCATTTT.

This clonotype was found a few times. The chain is built from TRBV15 and TRBJ1-4; 10 bases align to TRBD1. Germline lookup yields CDR1 LNHNV and CDR2 YYDKDF (reference sequence). This CDR3 is built from 16 residues. J gave up 8 bases and V 3 bases, and 9 bases lay outside the gene matches. This CDR3 is CATSSGARTGGEKLFF. The CDR3 region has the DNA TGTGCCACCAGCAGTGGTGCCCGGACAGGGGGAGAAAAACTGTTTTTT. Drawing the rest from reference TRBV15 and TRBJ1-4, the complete variable domain is DAMVIQNPRYQVTQFGKPVTLSCSQTLNHNVMYWYQQKSSQAPKLLFHYYDKDFNNEADTPDNFQSRRPNTSFCFLDIRSPGLGDTAMYLCATSSGARTGGEKLFFGSGTQLSVL.

The chain combines TRBV6-5 with TRBJ2-3, with a weak D call TRBD2 (6 bases). Trimming cost V 2 bases and J 0 bases, with 15 bases left between them. Germline CDR1 and CDR2: MNHEY and SVGAGI. The CDR3 has 17 amino acids. The CDR3 protein is CASSYGPGDPSTDTQYF. CDR3 nucleotides: TGTGCCAGCAGTTACGGCCCGGGGGACCCTAGCACAGATACGCAGTATTTT.

The V call is TRBV5-6, the J call TRBJ1-4; D uncertain. Trimming cost V 1 base and J 4 bases, with 14 bases left between them. The CDR3 is 16 amino acids. CDR1 is SGHDT, CDR2 YYEEEE, per germline. The CDR3 nucleotides read TGTGCCAGCAGCTTGACGGGGTCGGGTTATAATGAAAAACTGTTTTTT. Translating it yields CASSLTGSGYNEKLFF.

This clonotype was detected many times. The gene calls are TRBV20-1 and TRBJ2-2; no clear D gene. The CDR3 runs 13 residues. Deletions cut 3 bases from V and 7 bases from J, with 12 bases between. CDR1 is DFQATT, CDR2 SNEGSKA, per germline (reference sequence). CDR3 sequence: CSASADKYGELFF. The CDR3 DNA reads as TGCAGTGCTAGTGCTGACAAATACGGGGAGCTGTTTTTT.

Of note for this clonotype: A much larger clone lies a single base off, so this may be a read error. V usage is TRBV20-1 and J usage is TRBJ1-1; D is unclear. V was pared by 2 bases and J by 8 bases, with 9 bases between. The germline V gene encodes CDR1 DFQATT and CDR2 SNEGSKA (reference sequence). The CDR3 is made up of 11 amino acids. This CDR3 is CSARQRGEAFF. In DNA, the CDR3 is TGCAGTGCTAGACAGAGAGGAGAAGCTTTCTTT.

This rearrangement joins TRBV7-2 to TRBJ2-7; unclear D gene. This CDR3 is 14 amino acids long. V was cut by 5 bases and J by 0 bases, with 11 bases left in between. Germline loops: CDR1 SGHTA, CDR2 FQGNSA. This CDR3 is CASSPAGSSYEQYF. The DNA for the CDR3 is TGTGCCAGCAGCCCGGCAGGAAGCTCCTACGAGCAGTACTTC.

This clonotype has more than one count but fewer than ten. The gene calls are TRBV5-1 and TRBJ2-1; 13 nucleotides align to TRBD2. V was pared by 5 bases and J by 3 bases, with 8 bases of the junction left unmatched. Germline CDR1 and CDR2: SGHRS and YFSETQ. The CDR3 has 17 residues. As DNA, the CDR3 is TGCGCCAGCAGTTTGACTAGCGGGGGGTCATTCTACAATGAGCAGTTCTTC. It yields the protein CASSLTSGGSFYNEQFF.

The chain carries TRBV29-1 and TRBJ2-5, with D perhaps being TRBD1 or TRBD2 (6 bases each). V dropped 7 bases and J dropped 7 bases, with 28 bases sitting between them. This CDR3 has 16 amino acids. The germline gives CDR1 SQVTM, CDR2 ANQGSEA. The CDR3 protein is CSARTSGGPKAGTQYF. CDR3 sequence (DNA): TGCAGCGCCCGGACATCCGGGGGCCCGAAAGCGGGGACCCAGTACTTC.

The chain is built from TRBV29-1 and TRBJ2-1; 11 nucleotides match TRBD2. Germline CDR1 reads SQVTM; CDR2 reads ANQGSEA. This CDR3 comprises 17 residues. With V trimmed by 3 bases and J by 0 bases, 7 bases remained unmatched. CDR3 DNA sequence: TGCAGCGTTGATACTCTAGCGGGGGGCTCCTCCTACAATGAGCAGTTCTTC. Translation gives CSVDTLAGGSSYNEQFF.

This clonotype was counted a few times. J is TRBJ2-1 and V is TRBV10-2, with D possibly being TRBD1 or TRBD2 (6 bases each). This CDR3 has 15 amino acids. Trimming cost V 3 bases and J 7 bases, with 16 bases left between them. CDR1 is WSHSY, CDR2 SAAADI, per germline. This CDR3 reads CASSDLGQGRNEQFF. CDR3 coding DNA: TGCGCCAGCAGTGACCTGGGGCAGGGGAGGAATGAGCAGTTCTTC.

This clonotype has only a few counts. This chain links TRBV23-1 with TRBJ2-5, with D tentatively TRBD1 (5 bases). TRBV23-1 is known as an ORF, though its function is uncertain. V lost 1 base to trimming and J lost 5 bases, with 14 bases between them. The CDR3 consists of 15 residues. In nucleotides, the CDR3 is TGCGCCAGCAGTCAATGGGAAGGGGCCCGGGAGACCCAGTACTTC. Residues: CASSQWEGARETQYF.

This clonotype has more than one count but fewer than ten. The gene calls are TRBV2 and TRBJ2-7, with a tentative D call TRBD1 (6 bases). The germline V gene encodes CDR1 SNHLY and CDR2 FYNNEI. This CDR3 has 13 residues. V was trimmed by 2 bases and J by 3 bases, leaving 8 bases between them. DNA of the CDR3: TGTGCCAGCAGTGAATCGGGACACTACGAGCAGTACGTC. This codes for CASSESGHYEQYV.

This clonotype was seen only a few times. CDR3 protein: CRLSPSDSLITEAFF. DNA for the CDR3: TGCAGACTTAGCCCCTCGGACAGCTTGATCACTGAAGCTTTCTTT. The chain joins TRBV20-1 to TRBJ1-1; tentatively, D is TRBD1 (6 bases). Germline loops: CDR1 DFQATT, CDR2 SNEGSKA (reference sequence). The length of the CDR3 is 15 residues.

This clonotype was detected many times. CDR3 protein: CASSFTDYGYTF. CDR3 bases: TGTGCCAGCAGCTTCACCGATTATGGCTACACCTTC. The chain combines TRBV7-9 with TRBJ1-2; D is uncertain. V was clipped by 3 bases and J by 5 bases, with 7 bases between them. CDR1 is SEHNR and CDR2 is FQNEAQ in the germline V gene (reference sequence). This CDR3 spans 12 amino acids.

The sample holds a few counts of this clonotype. CDR3 DNA sequence: TGCGCCAGCAGCTTGGAAGGCCCACATGGCTACACCTTC. This sequence encodes CASSLEGPHGYTF. The J gene is TRBJ1-2, the V gene TRBV5-1; D gene uncertain. The CDR3 has 13 amino acids. Trimming left V 0 bases short and J 6 bases short, with 9 bases between. Germline CDR1 is SGHRS and CDR2 is YFSETQ.

V gene TRBV9 combines with J gene TRBJ2-3, with 8 bases fitting TRBD2. V shed 2 bases and J 4 bases; nucleotides not matched to a gene: 6. Germline CDR1 is SGDLS and CDR2 is YYNGEE. The CDR3 is 15 amino acids. This CDR3 is CASSVLAGSSDTQYF. CDR3 DNA: TGTGCCAGCAGCGTCTTAGCGGGGTCATCAGATACGCAGTATTTT.

This clonotype came up many times. The rearrangement uses TRBV20-1 and TRBJ1-2; D call uncertain. The CDR3 sequence is 12 residues long. Germline CDR1 is DFQATT and CDR2 is SNEGSKA (reference sequence). V lost 3 bases, J lost 3 bases, and 8 bases lay in between. The CDR3, as DNA: TGCAGTGCTAGGACACCTTACTATGGCTACACCTTC. It yields the protein CSARTPYYGYTF.

In its sample, this clonotype was seen many times. CDR3 region: CASSLEGPPDDEQYF. The CDR3 DNA sequence: TGCGCCAGCAGCTTGGAGGGACCGCCCGATGACGAGCAGTACTTC. V and J are TRBV5-1 and TRBJ2-7; D possibly matches TRBD1 or TRBD2 (5 bases each). V lost 0 bases and J 5 bases, leaving 15 bases between the germline ends. CDR3 length: 15 amino acids. Germline CDR1 SGHRS, CDR2 YFSETQ. Full variable domain (missing parts from reference TRBV5-1 and TRBJ2-7): KAGVTQTPRYLIKTRGQQVTLSCSPISGHRSVSWYQQTPGQGLQFLFEYFSETQRNKGNFPGRFSGRQFSNSRSEMNVSTLELGDSALYLCASSLEGPPDDEQYFGPGTRLTVT.

This chain's CDR3 is CASSPLEVAGELFF. Written as DNA, the CDR3 is TGTGCCAGCAGCCCGCTGGAGGTCGCCGGGGAGCTGTTTTTT. V gene TRBV11-2 combines with J gene TRBJ2-2; D is perhaps TRBD2 (5 bases). Looked up from germline, CDR1 is SGHAT and CDR2 is FQNNGV. V gave up 5 bases and J gave up 6 bases, with 13 bases separating them. The CDR3 runs 14 residues.

In its sample, this clonotype was seen a few times. The rearrangement uses TRBV4-3 and TRBJ1-6; 8 nucleotides match TRBD1. This CDR3 has 18 residues. Trimming at V came to 0 bases and at J to 0 bases, leaving 4 bases not matched to a gene. Per the germline V gene, CDR1 is LGHNA and CDR2 is YSLEER. The CDR3 protein is CASSQDPGTGSYNSPLHF. The CDR3 DNA reads as TGCGCCAGCAGCCAAGATCCCGGGACAGGCTCCTATAATTCACCCCTCCACTTT.

The CDR3 is CASSLLRPPGTAQETQYF. DNA for the CDR3: TGCGCCAGCAGCTTATTAAGACCCCCAGGGACAGCCCAAGAGACCCAGTACTTC. The V and J genes are TRBV5-1 and TRBJ2-5; 7 bases agree with TRBD1. The CDR3 loop spans 18 amino acids. V was pared by 2 bases and J by 1 base, with 14 bases of the junction left unmatched. The germline CDR1 and CDR2 sequences are SGHRS and YFSETQ.

The rearrangement links TRBV5-1 to TRBJ2-5; no definite D call. The ends were cut back, 4 bases at V and 5 bases at J, with 18 bases in the middle. Germline CDR1 and CDR2: SGHRS and YFSETQ. This CDR3 has 15 amino acids. CDR3 sequence: CASSQSQEVRETQYF. DNA of the CDR3: TGCGCCAGCAGCCAGTCCCAAGAGGTCCGGGAGACCCAGTACTTC.

The rearrangement links TRBV7-9 to TRBJ2-5, with D unresolved. The CDR3 consists of 12 residues. The V and J ends lost 6 bases and 5 bases respectively, with 10 bases between them. CDR1 SEHNR and CDR2 FQNEAQ come from the germline V gene (reference sequence). In DNA, the CDR3 is TGTGCCAGCAGTTCCAATTATGAGACCCAGTACTTC. Translating it yields CASSSNYETQYF.

V gene TRBV11-3 combines with J gene TRBJ2-1, with TRBD2 matching over 8 bases. Germline V lookup: CDR1 SGHNT, CDR2 YENEEA. Trimming took 5 bases from V and 9 from J; bases not matched to a gene: 9. This CDR3 has 14 residues. This chain's CDR3 is CASSQLAALGEQFF. The CDR3 nucleotides are TGTGCCAGCAGCCAACTAGCGGCCCTGGGTGAGCAGTTCTTC.

This clonotype was seen a handful of times. The chain employs TRBV5-1 and TRBJ2-1; D perhaps matches TRBD1 (7 bases). The CDR3 is 15 residues long. Germline CDR1 and CDR2: SGHRS and YFSETQ. V lost 3 bases to trimming and J lost 7 bases, with 17 bases between them. DNA of the CDR3: TGCGCCAGCAGCTCCCTTTATGCAGGGGGGAATGAGCAGTTCTTC. This encodes CASSSLYAGGNEQFF.

The V and J genes are TRBV7-9 and TRBJ2-7, with D possibly being TRBD2 (6 bases). Per germline, CDR1 SEHNR and CDR2 FQNEAQ (reference sequence). Between the trimmed V and J ends, which lost 1 base and 4 bases, there was a span of 11 bases. The CDR3 length is 14 residues. The CDR3 loop is CASSLVGGEYEQYF. For the CDR3, the DNA is TGTGCCAGCAGCTTAGTTGGAGGGGAGTACGAGCAGTACTTC.

The genes are TRBV24-1 and TRBJ1-1; no reliable D call. With 0 bases removed from V and 0 bases from J, the gap between germline ends came to 7 bases. This CDR3 is built from 15 residues. Germline CDR1 KGHDR, CDR2 SFDVKD. Here the CDR3 DNA reads TGTGCCACCAGTGATTTGTTCGCGTTGAACACTGAAGCTTTCTTT. Encoded protein: CATSDLFALNTEAFF.

The rearrangement uses TRBV18 and TRBJ1-5; the D is unclear. V lost 2 bases, J lost 0 bases, and 20 bases lay in between. There are 19 residues in the CDR3. Germline loops: CDR1 KGHSH, CDR2 LQKENI. The DNA of the CDR3 is TGTGCCAGCTCACCAAGGGTGCCAGGAAACGTCGGTAGCAATCAGCCCCAGCATTTT. It specifies CASSPRVPGNVGSNQPQHF. The full variable domain, completed using reference TRBV18 and TRBJ1-5, is NAGVMQNPRHLVRRRGQEARLRCSPMKGHSHVYWYRQLPEEGLKFMVYLQKENIIDESGMPKERFSAEFPKEGPSILRIQQVVRGDSAAYFCASSPRVPGNVGSNQPQHFGDGTRLSIL.